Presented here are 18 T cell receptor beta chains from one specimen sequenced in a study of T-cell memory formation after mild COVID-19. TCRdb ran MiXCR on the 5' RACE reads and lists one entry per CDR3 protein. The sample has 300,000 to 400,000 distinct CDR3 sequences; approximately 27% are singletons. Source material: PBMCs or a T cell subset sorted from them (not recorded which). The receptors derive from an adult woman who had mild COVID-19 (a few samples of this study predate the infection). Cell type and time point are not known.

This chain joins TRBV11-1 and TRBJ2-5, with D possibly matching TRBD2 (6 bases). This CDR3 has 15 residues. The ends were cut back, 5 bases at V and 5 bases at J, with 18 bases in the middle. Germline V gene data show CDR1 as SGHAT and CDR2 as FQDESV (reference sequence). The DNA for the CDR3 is TGTGCCAGCAGCCCCCACGATTCGGGGGAGGAGACCCAGTACTTC. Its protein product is CASSPHDSGEETQYF.

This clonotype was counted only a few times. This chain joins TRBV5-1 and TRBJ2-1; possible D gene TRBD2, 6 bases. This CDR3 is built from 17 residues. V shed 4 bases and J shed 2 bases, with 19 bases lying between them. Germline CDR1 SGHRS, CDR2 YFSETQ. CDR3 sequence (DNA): TGCGCCAGCAGCAAAGGGCAGAAGGTAGCGGCCTACAATGAGCAGTTCTTC. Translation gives CASSKGQKVAAYNEQFF.

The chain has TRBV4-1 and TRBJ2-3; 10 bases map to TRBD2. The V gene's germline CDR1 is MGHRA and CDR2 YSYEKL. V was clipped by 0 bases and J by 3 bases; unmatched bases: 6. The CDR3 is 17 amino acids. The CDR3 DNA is TGCGCCAGCAGCCAAGAGTCGGAACTAGCGGGGACAGATACGCAGTATTTT. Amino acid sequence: CASSQESELAGTDTQYF.

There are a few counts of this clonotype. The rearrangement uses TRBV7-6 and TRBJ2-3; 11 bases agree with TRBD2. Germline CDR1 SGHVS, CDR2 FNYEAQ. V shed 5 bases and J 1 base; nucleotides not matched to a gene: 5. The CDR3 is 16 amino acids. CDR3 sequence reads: CASSGGLAGGTDTQYF. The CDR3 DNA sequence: TGTGCCAGCAGCGGCGGACTAGCGGGCGGCACAGATACGCAGTATTTT.

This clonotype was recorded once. CDR3 nucleotides: TGTGCCAGCAGTAACGCGGGAGCATCGGGTGAGCAGTTCTTC. The encoded protein is CASSNAGASGEQFF. This rearrangement joins TRBV25-1 to TRBJ2-1; 7 bases are shared with TRBD2. With 5 bases clipped from V and 9 bases from J, the junction kept 10 bases outside the gene matches. CDR1 and CDR2 (germline): MGHDK, SYGVNS. The CDR3 is 14 amino acids.

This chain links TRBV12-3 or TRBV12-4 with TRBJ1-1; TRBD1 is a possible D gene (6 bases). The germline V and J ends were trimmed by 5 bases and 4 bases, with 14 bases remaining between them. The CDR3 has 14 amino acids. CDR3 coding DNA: TGTGCCAGCAGTCCCAGGGGAAGGAGCACTGAAGCTTTCTTT. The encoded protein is CASSPRGRSTEAFF.

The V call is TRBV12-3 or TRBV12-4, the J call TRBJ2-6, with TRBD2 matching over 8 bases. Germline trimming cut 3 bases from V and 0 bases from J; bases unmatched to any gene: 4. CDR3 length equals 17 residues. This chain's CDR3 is CASSLLAGLSGANVLTF. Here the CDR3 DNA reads TGTGCCAGCAGTTTGTTAGCGGGGCTCTCTGGGGCCAACGTCCTGACTTTC.

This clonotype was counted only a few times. CDR3 sequence (DNA): TGCGCCAGCAGCCAAGCGAGGATGGGAGGGCAAGAGACCCAGTACTTC. As protein: CASSQARMGGQETQYF. The chain uses TRBV4-3 and TRBJ2-5; 7 bases fit TRBD2. Germline V lookup: CDR1 LGHNA, CDR2 YSLEER. V was clipped by 1 base and J by 2 bases; unmatched bases: 7. CDR3 length: 16 residues.

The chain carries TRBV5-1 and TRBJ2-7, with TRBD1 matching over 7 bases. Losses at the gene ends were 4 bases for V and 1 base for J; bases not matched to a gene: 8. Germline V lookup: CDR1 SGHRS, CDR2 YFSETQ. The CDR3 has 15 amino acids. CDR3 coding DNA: TGCGCCAGCAGCCTCGGGACAGCTTCTTCCTACGAGCAGTACTTC. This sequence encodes CASSLGTASSYEQYF.

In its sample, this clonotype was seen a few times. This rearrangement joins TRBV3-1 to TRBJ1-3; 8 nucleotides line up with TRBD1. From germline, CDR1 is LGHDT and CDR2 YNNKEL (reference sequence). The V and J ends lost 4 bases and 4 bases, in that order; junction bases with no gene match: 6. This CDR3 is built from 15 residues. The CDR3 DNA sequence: TGTGCCAGCAGCCCAACAGGGGGAACGGGAAACACCATATATTTT. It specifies CASSPTGGTGNTIYF.

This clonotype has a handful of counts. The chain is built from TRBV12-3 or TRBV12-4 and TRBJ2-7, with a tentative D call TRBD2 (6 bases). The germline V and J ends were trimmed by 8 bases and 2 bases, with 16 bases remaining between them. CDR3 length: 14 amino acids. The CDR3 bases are TGTGCCAGCGGACCCAGGGAGGCAACCTACGAGCAGTACTTC. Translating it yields CASGPREATYEQYF.

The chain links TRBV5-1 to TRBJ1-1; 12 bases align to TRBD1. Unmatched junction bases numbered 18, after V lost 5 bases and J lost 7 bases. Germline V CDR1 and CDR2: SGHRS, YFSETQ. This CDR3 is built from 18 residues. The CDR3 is CASRPGQGAEMDGFEAFF. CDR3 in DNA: TGCGCCAGCAGACCGGGACAGGGGGCGGAGATGGATGGCTTTGAAGCTTTCTTT.

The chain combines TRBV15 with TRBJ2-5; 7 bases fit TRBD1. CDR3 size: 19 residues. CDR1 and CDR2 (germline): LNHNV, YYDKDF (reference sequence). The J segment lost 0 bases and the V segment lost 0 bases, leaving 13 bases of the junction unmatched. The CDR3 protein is CATSRDWRQGRRDQETQYF. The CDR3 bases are TGTGCCACCAGCAGAGATTGGCGACAGGGTAGGCGGGACCAAGAGACCCAGTACTTC. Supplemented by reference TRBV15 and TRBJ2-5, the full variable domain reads DAMVIQNPRYQVTQFGKPVTLSCSQTLNHNVMYWYQQKSSQAPKLLFHYYDKDFNNEADTPDNFQSRRPNTSFCFLDIRSPGLGDTAMYLCATSRDWRQGRRDQETQYFGPGTRLLVL.

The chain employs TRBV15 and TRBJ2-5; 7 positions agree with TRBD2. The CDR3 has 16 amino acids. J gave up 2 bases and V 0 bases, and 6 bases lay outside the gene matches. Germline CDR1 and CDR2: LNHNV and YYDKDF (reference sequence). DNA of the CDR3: TGTGCCACCAGCAGAGACACAGCGGGGCCACAAGAGACCCAGTACTTC. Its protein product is CATSRDTAGPQETQYF.

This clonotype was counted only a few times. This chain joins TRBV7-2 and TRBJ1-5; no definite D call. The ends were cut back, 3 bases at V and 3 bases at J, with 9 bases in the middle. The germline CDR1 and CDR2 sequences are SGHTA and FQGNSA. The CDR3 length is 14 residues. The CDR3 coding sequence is TGTGCCAGCAGCTTTGGTGGGTACAATCAGCCCCAGCATTTT. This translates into CASSFGGYNQPQHF.

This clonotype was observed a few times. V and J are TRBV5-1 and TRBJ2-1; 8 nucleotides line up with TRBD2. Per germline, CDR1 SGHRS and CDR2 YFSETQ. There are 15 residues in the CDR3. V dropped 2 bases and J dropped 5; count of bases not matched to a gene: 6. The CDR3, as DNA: TGCGCCAGCAGCTTACCGGGACTAGGAAACAATGAGCAGTTCTTC. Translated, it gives CASSLPGLGNNEQFF. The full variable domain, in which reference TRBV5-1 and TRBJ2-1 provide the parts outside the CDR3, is KAGVTQTPRYLIKTRGQQVTLSCSPISGHRSVSWYQQTPGQGLQFLFEYFSETQRNKGNFPGRFSGRQFSNSRSEMNVSTLELGDSALYLCASSLPGLGNNEQFFGPGTRLTVL.

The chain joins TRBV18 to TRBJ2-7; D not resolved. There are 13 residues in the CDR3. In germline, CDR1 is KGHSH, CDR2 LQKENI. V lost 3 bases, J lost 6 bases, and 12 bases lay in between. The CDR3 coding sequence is TGTGCCAGCTCACCGGCCACCCGCGGCGAGCAGTACTTC. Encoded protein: CASSPATRGEQYF.

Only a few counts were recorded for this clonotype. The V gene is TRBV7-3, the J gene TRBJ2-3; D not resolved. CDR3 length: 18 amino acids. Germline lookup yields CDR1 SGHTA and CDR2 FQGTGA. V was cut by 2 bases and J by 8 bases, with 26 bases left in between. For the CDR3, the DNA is TGTGCCAGCAGCTTATTAACGTTGGCAGCCACCGAATCCGGTACGCAGTATTTT. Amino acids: CASSLLTLAATESGTQYF.